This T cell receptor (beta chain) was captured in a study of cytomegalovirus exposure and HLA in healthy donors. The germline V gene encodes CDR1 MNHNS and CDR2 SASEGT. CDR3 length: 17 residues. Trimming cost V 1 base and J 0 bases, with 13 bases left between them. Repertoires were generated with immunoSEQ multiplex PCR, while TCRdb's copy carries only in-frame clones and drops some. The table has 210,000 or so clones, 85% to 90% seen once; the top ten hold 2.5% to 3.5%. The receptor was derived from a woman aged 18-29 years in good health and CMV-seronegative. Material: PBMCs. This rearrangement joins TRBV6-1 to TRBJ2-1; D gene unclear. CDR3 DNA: TGTGCCAGCAGTGAAGGTGGTAGCTGGAGCTCCTACAATGAGCAGTTCTTC. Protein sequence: CASSEGGSWSSYNEQFF.